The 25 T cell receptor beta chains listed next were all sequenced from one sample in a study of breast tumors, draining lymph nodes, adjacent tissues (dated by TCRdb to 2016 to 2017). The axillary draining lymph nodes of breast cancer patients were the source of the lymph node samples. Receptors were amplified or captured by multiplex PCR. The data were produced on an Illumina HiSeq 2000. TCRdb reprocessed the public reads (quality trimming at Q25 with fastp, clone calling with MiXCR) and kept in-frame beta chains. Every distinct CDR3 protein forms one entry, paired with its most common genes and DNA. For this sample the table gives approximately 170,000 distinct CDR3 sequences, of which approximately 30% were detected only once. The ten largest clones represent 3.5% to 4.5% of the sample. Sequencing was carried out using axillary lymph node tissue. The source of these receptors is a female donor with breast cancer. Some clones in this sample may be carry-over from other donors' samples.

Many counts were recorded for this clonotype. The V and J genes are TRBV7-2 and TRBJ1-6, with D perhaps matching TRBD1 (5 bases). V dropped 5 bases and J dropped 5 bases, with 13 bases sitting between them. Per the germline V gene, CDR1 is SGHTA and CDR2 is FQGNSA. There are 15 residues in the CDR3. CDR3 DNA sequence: TGTGCCAGCAGCACCCGACAGATTGATAATTCACCCCTCCACTTT. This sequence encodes CASSTRQIDNSPLHF.

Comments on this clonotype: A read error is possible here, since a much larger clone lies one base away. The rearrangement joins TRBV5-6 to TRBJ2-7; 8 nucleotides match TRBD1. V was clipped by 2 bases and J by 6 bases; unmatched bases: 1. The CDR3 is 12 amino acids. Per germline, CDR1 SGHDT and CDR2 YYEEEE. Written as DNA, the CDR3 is TGTGCCAGCAGCTTTCAGGGGGCCGAGCAGTACTTC. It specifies CASSFQGAEQYF.

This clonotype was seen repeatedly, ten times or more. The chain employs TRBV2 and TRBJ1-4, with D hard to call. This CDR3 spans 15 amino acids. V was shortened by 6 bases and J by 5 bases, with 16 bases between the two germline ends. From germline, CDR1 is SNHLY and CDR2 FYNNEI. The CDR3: CASRTLAGINEKLFF. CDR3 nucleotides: TGTGCCAGCAGGACCCTCGCAGGCATAAATGAAAAACTGTTTTTT.

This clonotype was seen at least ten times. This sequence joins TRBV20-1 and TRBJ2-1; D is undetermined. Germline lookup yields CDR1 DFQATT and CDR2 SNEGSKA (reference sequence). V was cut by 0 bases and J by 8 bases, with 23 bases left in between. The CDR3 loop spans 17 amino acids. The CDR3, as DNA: TGCAGTGCTAGAGATTTGCGTCTGGATATTAGTGGGCATGAGCAGTTCTTC. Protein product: CSARDLRLDISGHEQFF.

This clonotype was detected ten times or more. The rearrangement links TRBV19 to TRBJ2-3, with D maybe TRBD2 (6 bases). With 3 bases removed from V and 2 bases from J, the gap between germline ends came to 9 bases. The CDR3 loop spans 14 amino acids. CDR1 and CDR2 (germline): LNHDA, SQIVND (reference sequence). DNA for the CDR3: TGTGCCAGTAGTATGTTAGCGGCCACAGATACGCAGTATTTT. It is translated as CASSMLAATDTQYF.

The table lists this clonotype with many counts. CDR3 sequence (DNA): TGTGCCAGTAGTATGACTACAGGAGGGTCGGCCCAGCATTTT. Amino acids: CASSMTTGGSAQHF. This rearrangement joins TRBV19 to TRBJ1-5; weak D call: TRBD1 (5 bases). Germline loops: CDR1 LNHDA, CDR2 SQIVND (reference sequence). V dropped 3 bases and J dropped 11 bases, with 17 bases sitting between them. The CDR3 length is 14 residues.

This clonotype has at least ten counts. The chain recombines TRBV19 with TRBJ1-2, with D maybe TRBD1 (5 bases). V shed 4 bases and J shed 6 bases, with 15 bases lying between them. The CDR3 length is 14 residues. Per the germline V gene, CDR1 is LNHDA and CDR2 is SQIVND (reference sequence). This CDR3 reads CASSTYQGSDGYTF. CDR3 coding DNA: TGTGCCAGTAGTACTTATCAGGGTTCGGATGGCTACACCTTC.

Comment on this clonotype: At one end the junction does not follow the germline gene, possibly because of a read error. The CDR3 here is CASSLNRGGETQSF. The CDR3 DNA follows: TGTGCCAGCAGCTTGAATAGGGGGGGGGAGACCCAGTCCTTC. The V gene is TRBV9, the J gene TRBJ2-5, with TRBD2 as a possible D gene (7 bases). CDR1 and CDR2 from the germline V gene are SGDLS and YYNGEE. The CDR3 consists of 14 residues.

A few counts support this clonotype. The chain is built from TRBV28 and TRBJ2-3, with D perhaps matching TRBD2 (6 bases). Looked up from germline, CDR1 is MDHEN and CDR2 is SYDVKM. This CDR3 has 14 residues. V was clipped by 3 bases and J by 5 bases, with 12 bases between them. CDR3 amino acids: CASSFGGPRDTQYF. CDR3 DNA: TGTGCCAGCAGTTTCGGAGGGCCGAGAGATACGCAGTATTTT.

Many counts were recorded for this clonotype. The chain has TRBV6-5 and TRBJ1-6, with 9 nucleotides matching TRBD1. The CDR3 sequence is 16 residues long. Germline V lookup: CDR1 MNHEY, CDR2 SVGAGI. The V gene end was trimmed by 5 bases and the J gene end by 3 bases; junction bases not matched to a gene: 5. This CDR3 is CASSPGQGLYNSPLHF. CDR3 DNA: TGTGCCAGCAGTCCGGGACAGGGCCTCTATAATTCACCCCTCCACTTT.

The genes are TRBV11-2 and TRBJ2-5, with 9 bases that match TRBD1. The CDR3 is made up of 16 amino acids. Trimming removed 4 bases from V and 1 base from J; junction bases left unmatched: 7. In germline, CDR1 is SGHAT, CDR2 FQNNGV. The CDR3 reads CASSSDRGSGQETQYF. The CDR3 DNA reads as TGTGCCAGCAGCTCGGACAGGGGAAGTGGCCAAGAGACCCAGTACTTC.

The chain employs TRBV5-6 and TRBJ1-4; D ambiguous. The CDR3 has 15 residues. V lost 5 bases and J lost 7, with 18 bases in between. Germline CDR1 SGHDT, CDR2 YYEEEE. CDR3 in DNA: TGTGCCAGCAGTGGCCGCATAGCGGGAGCTGAAAAACTGTTTTTT. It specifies CASSGRIAGAEKLFF. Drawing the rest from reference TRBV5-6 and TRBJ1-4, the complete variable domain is DAGVTQSPTHLIKTRGQQVTLRCSPKSGHDTVSWYQQALGQGPQFIFQYYEEEERQRGNFPDRFSGHQFPNYSSELNVNALLLGDSALYLCASSGRIAGAEKLFFGSGTQLSVL.

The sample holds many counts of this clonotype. The CDR3 protein is CASSFRSSWGTQYF. The CDR3 region has the DNA TGTGCCAGCAGTTTCCGTTCTAGCTGGGGGACCCAGTACTTC. J is TRBJ2-5 and V is TRBV6-2 or TRBV6-3; perhaps TRBD2 as D (5 bases). The CDR3 loop spans 14 amino acids. Germline loops: CDR1 MNHEY, CDR2 SVGEGT. The V and J ends lost 4 bases and 7 bases respectively, with 16 bases between them.

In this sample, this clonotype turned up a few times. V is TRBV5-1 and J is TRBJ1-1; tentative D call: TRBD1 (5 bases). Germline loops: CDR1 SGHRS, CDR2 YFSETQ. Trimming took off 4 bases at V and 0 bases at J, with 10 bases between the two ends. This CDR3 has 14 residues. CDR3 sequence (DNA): TGCGCCAGCAGCACACAGGCCATGAACACTGAAGCTTTCTTT. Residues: CASSTQAMNTEAFF. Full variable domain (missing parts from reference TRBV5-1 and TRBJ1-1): KAGVTQTPRYLIKTRGQQVTLSCSPISGHRSVSWYQQTPGQGLQFLFEYFSETQRNKGNFPGRFSGRQFSNSRSEMNVSTLELGDSALYLCASSTQAMNTEAFFGQGTRLTVV.

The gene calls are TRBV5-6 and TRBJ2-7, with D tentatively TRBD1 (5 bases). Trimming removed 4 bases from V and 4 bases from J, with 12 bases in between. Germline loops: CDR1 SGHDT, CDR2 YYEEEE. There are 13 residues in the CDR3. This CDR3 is CASSAGRAYEQYF. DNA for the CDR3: TGTGCCAGCAGCGCCGGCAGGGCGTACGAGCAGTACTTC.

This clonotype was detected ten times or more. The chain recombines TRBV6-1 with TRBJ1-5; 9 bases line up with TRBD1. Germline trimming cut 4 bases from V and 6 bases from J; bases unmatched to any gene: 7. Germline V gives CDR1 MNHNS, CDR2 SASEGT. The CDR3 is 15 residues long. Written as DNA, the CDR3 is TGTGCCAGCAGTGGCGGGACAGGGAACGCTCAGCCCCAGCATTTT. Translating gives CASSGGTGNAQPQHF.

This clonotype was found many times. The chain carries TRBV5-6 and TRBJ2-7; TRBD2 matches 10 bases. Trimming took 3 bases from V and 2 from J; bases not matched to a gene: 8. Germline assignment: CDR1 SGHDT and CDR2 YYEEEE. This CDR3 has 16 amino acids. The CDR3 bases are TGTGCCAGCAGCTGGGGGGGGGGACTAGCGCCCTACGAGCAGTACTTC. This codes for CASSWGGGLAPYEQYF.

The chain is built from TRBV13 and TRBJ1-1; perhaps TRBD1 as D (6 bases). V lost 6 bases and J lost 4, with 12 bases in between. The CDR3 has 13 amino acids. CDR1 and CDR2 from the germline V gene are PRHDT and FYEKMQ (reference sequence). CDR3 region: CASSLIGGTEAFF. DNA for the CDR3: TGTGCCAGCAGTTTGATAGGGGGCACTGAAGCTTTCTTT. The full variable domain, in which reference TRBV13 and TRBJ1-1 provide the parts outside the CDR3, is AAGVIQSPRHLIKEKRETATLKCYPIPRHDTVYWYQQGPGQDPQFLISFYEKMQSDKGSIPDRFSAQQFSDYHSELNMSSLELGDSALYFCASSLIGGTEAFFGQGTRLTVV.

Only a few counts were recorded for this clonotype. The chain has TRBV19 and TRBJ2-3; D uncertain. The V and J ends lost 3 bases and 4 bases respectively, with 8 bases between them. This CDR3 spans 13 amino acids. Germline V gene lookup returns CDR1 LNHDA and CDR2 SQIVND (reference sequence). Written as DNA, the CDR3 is TGTGCCAGTAGTATGGTTTGGGCAGATACGCAGTATTTT. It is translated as CASSMVWADTQYF.

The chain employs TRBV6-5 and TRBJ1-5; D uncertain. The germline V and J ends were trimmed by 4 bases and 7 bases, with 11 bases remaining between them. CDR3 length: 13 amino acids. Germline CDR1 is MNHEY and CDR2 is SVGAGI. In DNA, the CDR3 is TGTGCCAGCAGTTCCTCGACGGCCCAGCCCCAGCATTTT. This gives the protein CASSSSTAQPQHF.

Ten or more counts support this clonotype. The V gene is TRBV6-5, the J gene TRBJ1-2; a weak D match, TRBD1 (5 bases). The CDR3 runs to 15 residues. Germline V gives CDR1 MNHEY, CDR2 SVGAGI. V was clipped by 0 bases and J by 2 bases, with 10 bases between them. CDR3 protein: CASSYSRQRNYGYTF. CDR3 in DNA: TGTGCCAGCAGTTACTCGAGACAGAGAAACTATGGCTACACCTTC.

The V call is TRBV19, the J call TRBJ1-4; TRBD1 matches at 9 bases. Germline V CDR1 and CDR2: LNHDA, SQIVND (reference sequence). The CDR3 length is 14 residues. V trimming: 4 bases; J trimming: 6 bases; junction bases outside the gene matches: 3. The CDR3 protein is CASSTWTGDEKLFF. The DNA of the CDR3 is TGTGCCAGTAGTACCTGGACAGGGGATGAAAAACTGTTTTTT.

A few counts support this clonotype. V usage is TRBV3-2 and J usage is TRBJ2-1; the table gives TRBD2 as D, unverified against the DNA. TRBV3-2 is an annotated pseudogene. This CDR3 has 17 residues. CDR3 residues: CASSQDLSGLAGNEQFF. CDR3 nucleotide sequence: TGTGCCAGCAGCCAAGATCTCTCCGGACTGGCCGGCAATGAGCAGTTCTTC.

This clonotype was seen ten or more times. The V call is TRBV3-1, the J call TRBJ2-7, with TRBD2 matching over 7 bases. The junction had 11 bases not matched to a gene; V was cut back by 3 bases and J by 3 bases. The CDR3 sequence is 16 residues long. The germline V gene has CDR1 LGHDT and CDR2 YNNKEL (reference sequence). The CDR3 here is CASSHHGSGGLYEQYF. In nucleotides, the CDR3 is TGTGCCAGCAGCCATCACGGGTCGGGAGGACTCTACGAGCAGTACTTC.

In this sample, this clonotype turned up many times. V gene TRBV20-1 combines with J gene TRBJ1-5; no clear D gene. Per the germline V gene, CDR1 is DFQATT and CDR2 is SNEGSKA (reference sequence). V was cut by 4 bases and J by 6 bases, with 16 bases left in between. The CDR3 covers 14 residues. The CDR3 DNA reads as TGCAGTGCTACTGGTAGCACAGAATTTCAGCCCCAGCATTTT. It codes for CSATGSTEFQPQHF.